These 31 T cell receptor beta chains came from one sample sequenced in a study of cytomegalovirus exposure and HLA in healthy donors. The PCR had 60 Vbeta and 13 Jbeta primers. Assay: immunoSEQ multiplex PCR; the TCRdb copy retains only in-frame clones and omits some. The data show 160,000 or so clones, roughly 85% seen once. Sequencing was carried out using PBMCs. These receptors all come from a male donor in good health and CMV-seropositive.

The chain's CDR3 is CASSELGRYEQYF. The CDR3 DNA is TGCGCCAGCAGTGAGCTGGGGCGCTACGAGCAGTACTTC. The rearrangement joins TRBV10-2 to TRBJ2-7; the D gene is possibly TRBD1 (5 bases). The V gene's germline CDR1 is WSHSY and CDR2 SAAADI. This CDR3 spans 13 amino acids. V was trimmed by 2 bases and J by 3 bases, leaving 8 bases between them.

The chain couples TRBV10-1 to TRBJ2-3; 7 bases are a match to TRBD1. The J segment lost 4 bases and the V segment lost 3 bases, leaving 7 bases of the junction unmatched. Germline-derived CDR1 and CDR2 are WNHNN and SYGVQD (reference sequence). The CDR3 contains 15 residues. This CDR3 is CASSELGQPADTQYF. The DNA of the CDR3 is TGCGCCAGCAGTGAATTGGGACAGCCTGCAGATACGCAGTATTTT.

This chain connects TRBV19 to TRBJ2-3, with a weak D call TRBD2 (5 bases). CDR1 LNHDA and CDR2 SQIVND come from the germline V gene (reference sequence). V lost 6 bases and J 2 bases, leaving 12 bases between the germline ends. The CDR3 totals 14 residues. The chain's CDR3 is CASRLGSNTDTQYF. In DNA, the CDR3 is TGTGCCAGTAGGCTGGGGAGCAACACAGATACGCAGTATTTT.

This rearrangement joins TRBV5-5 to TRBJ1-2; 10 bases are shared with TRBD1. This CDR3 contains 15 residues. Trimming cost V 5 bases and J 2 bases; bases outside gene matches: 6. In germline, CDR1 is SGHKS, CDR2 YYEKEE (reference sequence). The CDR3 DNA reads TGTGCCAGCAGACCGGACAGGGGGACGAACTATGGCTACACCTTC. This encodes CASRPDRGTNYGYTF.

This chain connects TRBV28 to TRBJ1-1, with a weak D call TRBD1 (5 bases). The CDR3 runs to 15 residues. Germline lookup yields CDR1 MDHEN and CDR2 SYDVKM. Trimming removed 4 bases at V and 4 bases at J, with 16 bases between. CDR3 coding DNA: TGTGCCAGCAGTTCCCTGCGGGGCGGGAGCACTGAAGCTTTCTTT. Translation: CASSSLRGGSTEAFF.

V and J are TRBV28 and TRBJ1-2, with a tentative D call TRBD1 (6 bases). Trimming removed 4 bases at V and 3 bases at J, with 9 bases between. The germline V gene has CDR1 MDHEN and CDR2 SYDVKM. There are 13 residues in the CDR3. This CDR3 reads CASSSNRDYGYTF. The CDR3 nucleotides read TGTGCCAGCAGTTCAAACAGGGACTATGGCTACACCTTC.

The table lists this clone with a count of one. V and J are TRBV18 and TRBJ1-4; a possible D gene is TRBD1 (5 bases). The CDR3 sequence is 13 residues long. Trimming pared 3 bases from V and 4 bases from J, leaving 6 bases between. The germline V gene encodes CDR1 KGHSH and CDR2 LQKENI. The CDR3 is CASSPDSNEKLFF. CDR3 sequence (DNA): TGTGCCAGCTCACCCGACAGTAATGAAAAACTGTTTTTT.

In regard to this clone: The junction does not match germline at one end; this may be a read error. The V gene is TRBV9, the J gene TRBJ2-1; D is possibly TRBD1 (6 bases). CDR1 SGDLS and CDR2 YYNGEE come from the germline V gene. The CDR3 length is 17 residues. CDR3 residues: CASGVDLPGGTVNEQFF. CDR3 nucleotides: TGTGCCAGCGGCGTAGATCTTCCTGGGGGCACCGTAAATGAGCAGTTCTTC.

The rearrangement links TRBV18 to TRBJ1-2; tentatively, D is TRBD1 (6 bases). Between the trimmed V and J ends, which lost 1 base and 4 bases, there was a span of 16 bases. This CDR3 is built from 16 residues. CDR1 is KGHSH, CDR2 LQKENI, per germline. Written as DNA, the CDR3 is TGTGCCAGCTCACCACAAAAACAGGGCCATCGCTATGGCTACACCTTC. Amino acid sequence: CASSPQKQGHRYGYTF.

This clone was observed a few times. The V gene is TRBV7-2, the J gene TRBJ2-1; perhaps TRBD2 as D (5 bases). V was cut by 3 bases and J by 9 bases, with 9 bases left in between. The CDR3 totals 12 residues. Germline V gives CDR1 SGHTA, CDR2 FQGNSA. The CDR3 reads CASSFSVGEQFF. As DNA, the CDR3 is TGTGCCAGCAGCTTTAGCGTCGGTGAGCAGTTCTTC.

This chain uses TRBV27 with TRBJ1-1; D is uncertain. The CDR3 contains 13 residues. Germline V gene lookup returns CDR1 MNHEY and CDR2 SMNVEV (reference sequence). The V end lost 8 bases, the J end lost 2 bases, and 12 bases lay between the germline ends. Written as DNA, the CDR3 is TGTGCCAGCGCTTACAGTTATAACACTGAAGCTTTCTTT. Protein product: CASAYSYNTEAFF.

This sequence joins TRBV7-6 and TRBJ1-4; D unresolved. Germline CDR1 and CDR2: SGHVS and FNYEAQ. Trimming left V 0 bases short and J 7 bases short, with 12 bases between. The CDR3 extends over 15 amino acids. The CDR3: CASSLAEVRGEKLFF. As DNA, the CDR3 is TGTGCCAGCAGCTTAGCGGAGGTCCGTGGTGAAAAACTGTTTTTT.

This sequence joins TRBV10-3 and TRBJ1-1, with 10 nucleotides matching TRBD1. Germline V CDR1 and CDR2: ENHRY, SYGVKD. V shed 6 bases and J 3 bases; nucleotides not matched to a gene: 4. The CDR3 is made up of 14 amino acids. The CDR3 DNA follows: TGTGCCATCAGGACAGGGGGCGATGACACTGAAGCTTTCTTT. Translating gives CAIRTGGDDTEAFF.

CDR3 nucleotide sequence: TGTGCCAGCAGTATAGCGGGACCTTCCTACGAGCAGTACTTC. Translating gives CASSIAGPSYEQYF. The chain couples TRBV2 to TRBJ2-7; 8 bases line up with TRBD2. Germline lookup yields CDR1 SNHLY and CDR2 FYNNEI. The CDR3 is 14 residues long. The V segment lost 5 bases and the J segment 1 base; nucleotides outside the gene matches: 4.

The rearrangement uses TRBV6-5 and TRBJ2-1, with a tentative D call TRBD1 (6 bases). CDR1 is MNHEY, CDR2 SVGAGI, per germline. The CDR3 consists of 15 residues. Trimming stripped 2 bases from V and 0 bases from J, with 8 bases between. The CDR3 loop reads CASSYIQGSYNEQFF. In DNA form, the CDR3 reads TGTGCCAGCAGTTACATACAGGGCTCCTACAATGAGCAGTTCTTC.

The table lists this clone with a few counts. The V and J genes are TRBV7-9 and TRBJ2-7, with D maybe TRBD2 (5 bases). This CDR3 has 15 residues. Looked up from germline, CDR1 is SEHNR and CDR2 is FQNEAQ (reference sequence). V was shortened by 5 bases and J by 0 bases, with 14 bases between the two germline ends. The CDR3 region has the DNA TGTGCCAGCAGCCCTTGGAGGAAAAGCTCCTACGAGCAGTACTTC. It codes for CASSPWRKSSYEQYF.

The chain is built from TRBV27 and TRBJ2-1; TRBD1 is a possible D gene (7 bases). This CDR3 is 15 amino acids long. The germline V gene encodes CDR1 MNHEY and CDR2 SMNVEV (reference sequence). V was trimmed by 0 bases and J by 8 bases, leaving 14 bases between them. The CDR3, as DNA: TGTGCCAGCAGTTTATCGGAGGGGGCAATGGATGAGCAGTTCTTC. This encodes CASSLSEGAMDEQFF.

The chain joins TRBV7-9 to TRBJ2-3; 9 nucleotides match TRBD2. The CDR3 sequence is 18 residues long. Unmatched junction bases numbered 15, after V lost 4 bases and J lost 4 bases. Germline loops: CDR1 SEHNR, CDR2 FQNEAQ (reference sequence). The CDR3 is CASSSGIGGRVSADTQYF. In DNA, the CDR3 is TGTGCCAGCAGCTCCGGAATTGGCGGGAGGGTATCGGCAGATACGCAGTATTTT. Based on the CDR3 plus reference TRBV7-9 and TRBJ2-3, the full variable domain is DTGVSQNPRHKITKRGQNVTFRCDPISEHNRLYWYRQTLGQGPEFLTYFQNEAQLEKSRLLSDRFSAERPKGSFSTLEIQRTEQGDSAMYLCASSSGIGGRVSADTQYFGPGTRLTVL.

For the CDR3, the DNA is TGCGCCAGCAGCCAAAATGAAGCGGGCAGCTCCTACGAGCAGTACTTC. It yields the protein CASSQNEAGSSYEQYF. The rearrangement joins TRBV4-1 to TRBJ2-7, with D tentatively TRBD2 (6 bases). The CDR3 is 16 residues long. Germline assignment: CDR1 MGHRA and CDR2 YSYEKL. Trimming left V 2 bases short and J 0 bases short, with 14 bases between.

For this clone: An end of the junction does not agree with germline; a read error may underlie this. The V and J genes are TRBV7-2 and TRBJ2-6, with D perhaps matching TRBD1 (5 bases). Germline loops: CDR1 SGHTA, CDR2 FQGNSA. The CDR3 runs 16 residues. The CDR3 sequence is CASSSTVHSGANGLTF. CDR3 DNA: TGTGCCAGCAGCTCGACAGTACATTCTGGGGCCAACGGCCTGACTTTC.

The gene calls are TRBV7-9 and TRBJ2-5, with 9 nucleotides matching TRBD2. Trimming took 1 base from V and 2 from J; bases not matched to a gene: 2. The CDR3 extends over 15 amino acids. CDR1 is SEHNR, CDR2 FQNEAQ, per germline (reference sequence). The CDR3 nucleotides are TGTGCCAGCAGCTTAGGACTAGCGGAGCAAGAGACCCAGTACTTC. Translated, it gives CASSLGLAEQETQYF.

The CDR3 here is CASRTLRLEGYEQYF. CDR3 coding DNA: TGTGCCAGCAGGACCCTGAGACTAGAGGGGTACGAGCAGTACTTC. The rearrangement uses TRBV6-6 and TRBJ2-7; a weak D match, TRBD2 (6 bases). Per the germline V gene, CDR1 is MNHNY and CDR2 is SVGAGI (reference sequence). Between the trimmed V and J ends, which lost 6 bases and 4 bases, there was a span of 19 bases. The CDR3 loop spans 15 amino acids.

V usage is TRBV11-2 and J usage is TRBJ1-5; no firm D call. Trimming removed 5 bases from V and 3 bases from J, with 8 bases in between. The CDR3 runs 13 residues. Germline V lookup: CDR1 SGHAT, CDR2 FQNNGV. The CDR3 nucleotides are TGTGCCAGCAGCCGACAAATCAATCAGCCCCAGCATTTT. Protein: CASSRQINQPQHF.

The rearrangement joins TRBV18 to TRBJ2-2, with D maybe TRBD1 (6 bases). Germline CDR1 is KGHSH and CDR2 is LQKENI. Between the trimmed V and J ends, which lost 0 bases and 2 bases, there was a span of 10 bases. The CDR3 length is 16 residues. CDR3 sequence: CASSPPTGINTGELFF. As DNA, the CDR3 is TGTGCCAGCTCACCACCCACAGGGATCAACACCGGGGAGCTGTTTTTT.

The rearrangement links TRBV27 to TRBJ2-1; maybe TRBD2 (5 bases). The V gene's germline CDR1 is MNHEY and CDR2 SMNVEV (reference sequence). V was shortened by 6 bases and J by 0 bases, with 27 bases between the two germline ends. The CDR3 runs 20 residues. DNA of the CDR3: TGTGCCAGCAGCCTATCCCTCTGGGCGGGTGGCGGAAGCTCCTACAATGAGCAGTTCTTC. Translating it yields CASSLSLWAGGGSSYNEQFF.

The chain carries TRBV7-9 and TRBJ1-1; D unclear. Germline lookup yields CDR1 SEHNR and CDR2 FQNEAQ (reference sequence). The CDR3 is 13 residues long. Trimming removed 5 bases from V and 0 bases from J, with 7 bases in between. The CDR3 is CASSLYLNTEAFF. CDR3 bases: TGTGCCAGCAGCCTTTACTTGAACACTGAAGCTTTCTTT.

As to this clone: Other DNA sequences within the sample encode an identical CDR3. This chain uses TRBV2 with TRBJ1-1; D perhaps matches TRBD1 (5 bases). The CDR3 spans 13 residues. V was clipped by 4 bases and J by 1 base, with 7 bases between them. The V gene's germline CDR1 is SNHLY and CDR2 FYNNEI. The DNA of the CDR3 is TGTGCCAGCAGTGGGCAGGGGAACACTGAAGCTTTCTTT. It is translated as CASSGQGNTEAFF.

CDR3 in amino acids: CASSLYQGAPGYTF. In nucleotides, the CDR3 is TGTGCCAGCAGTTTATATCAGGGGGCGCCTGGCTACACCTTC. The chain uses TRBV27 and TRBJ1-2; 8 bases match TRBD1. The CDR3 consists of 14 residues. The germline V gene has CDR1 MNHEY and CDR2 SMNVEV (reference sequence). After removal of 1 base from V and 7 bases from J, the junction contained 5 bases not matched to a gene.

The chain uses TRBV5-4 and TRBJ1-3, with D perhaps matching TRBD1 (6 bases). Germline loops: CDR1 SGHNT, CDR2 YYREEE (reference sequence). The CDR3 is made up of 15 amino acids. V was clipped by 4 bases and J by 4 bases, with 15 bases between them. The CDR3 loop reads CASSRGGAEGNTIYF. Here the CDR3 DNA reads TGTGCCAGCAGCCGCGGGGGCGCGGAGGGAAACACCATATATTTT.

The rearrangement joins TRBV2 to TRBJ2-6, with TRBD1 matching 8 bases. V shed 6 bases and J 0 bases; nucleotides not matched to a gene: 7. This CDR3 spans 17 amino acids. Germline V gene data show CDR1 as SNHLY and CDR2 as FYNNEI. CDR3 nucleotides: TGTGCCAGCAGGGCCGGGACAGGCCGCTCTGGGGCCAACGTCCTGACTTTC. This sequence encodes CASRAGTGRSGANVLTF.

This clone was observed a few times. The chain recombines TRBV5-1 with TRBJ2-3; 7 bases agree with TRBD1. CDR3 length: 14 residues. The ends lost 4 bases at V and 2 bases at J; junction bases unmatched: 4. Germline V gene lookup returns CDR1 SGHRS and CDR2 YFSETQ. The CDR3 protein is CASSPGQYTDTQYF. The CDR3, as DNA: TGCGCCAGCAGCCCGGGACAGTACACAGATACGCAGTATTTT.